This TCR beta chain was identified during a study of TIL therapy for anti-PD-1-resistant metastatic lung cancer (dated by TCRdb to the early 2020s). At the level of the whole study: Tumors were harvested prior to any PD-1/PD-L1 blockade, after which nivolumab was administered to patients, and lymphodepletion, expanded TIL infusion and IL-2 were given to patients who progressed. Enrolled patients had a median age of 54 years (range 38-75) and a median tumor PD-L1 proportion score of over 5.5%. Most of the cohort had lung adenocarcinoma, including a few EGFR-mutant tumors and two ALK-rearranged tumors, and half of the patients were either current or former smokers. A median non-synonymous tumor mutation burden of about 1.6 mutations per megabase was determined across the cohort by whole-exome sequencing. Clonotypes were tracked across tumor, expanded TIL product and serial blood samples by T cell receptor beta sequencing of tumor and peripheral blood.

To note about this clone: Its recognized antigen is unknown. No base-level quality is on record; no much larger clone is a single base apart.

V sheds 0 bases and J sheds 0 bases, leaving 6 bases between their ends. The CDR3 goes from the cysteine to the phenylalanine over 16 residues. Of the read, only the CDR3 DNA is kept; its 48 bases are in frame from base 1. Looking up the germline V gene yields CDR1 MDHEN and CDR2 SYDVKM. Points the paper makes about the study in general: Infused TIL clonotypes partially replaced the baseline peripheral repertoire then decayed over months, with no apparent association between persistence and response. The study protocol defined all tumor marker inferences as exploratory. The cohort was highly selected, including more treatment-naive, never-smoker and oncogene-addicted patients than is typical, which limits generalizability.

TCR beta CDR3 regions were amplified from genomic DNA with the immunoSEQ v3 hsTCRB kit using bias-controlled multiplex PCR. TCR libraries were sequenced on an Illumina NextSeq 500 to roughly 2 million read pairs for survey level or 5-6 million for deep level. The paper's data handling went like this. Clonality was reported by immunoSEQ Analyzer software, which also assigned V, D and J genes and filtered out non-productive sequences. Repertoires of infused TIL and blood were compared using productive Simpson clonality and the Morisita overlap index of productive TRB rearrangements. Absolute clonotype counts in blood were estimated by multiplying the lymphocyte count by the CD3+ fraction and by the productive frequency of the clone. This immuneACCESS table, as held by TCRdb, lists in-frame sequences with V and J called but not all clones. Of the missing ones, under half trace to an unresolved V gene in checked studies; the others have no known cause. The DNA was the basis for D and trimming; V, J and clone size are from that table. The sample table holds roughly 58,000 clones, of which approximately 75% were seen once. The top ten clonotypes cover 2.9% of the sample.

The time point label, as the study defines it: pre-treatment sample, taken before nivolumab and TIL therapy. Adults with stage 4 NSCLC were enrolled in a dual-center phase I trial from late 2017 to early 2020. Samples were obtained from a single-arm, open-label phase I trial in which tumor-infiltrating lymphocyte therapy with nivolumab was evaluated in advanced non-small cell lung cancer. Blood mononuclear cells from EDTA tubes were separated on a Ficoll gradient and snap-frozen as pellets, and DNA was extracted from the cells using a Qiagen mini-prep kit. The origin of this receptor is a person aged 25 to 85 with non-small cell lung cancer. The specimen was blood, collected at baseline. The chain uses TRBV28 and TRBJ1-6, with no D gene named confidently. The CDR3 in this case is CASSLWGSSYNSPLHF. The sequenced DNA: TGTGCCAGCAGTTTATGGGGGAGCTCCTATAATTCACCCCTCCACTTT.